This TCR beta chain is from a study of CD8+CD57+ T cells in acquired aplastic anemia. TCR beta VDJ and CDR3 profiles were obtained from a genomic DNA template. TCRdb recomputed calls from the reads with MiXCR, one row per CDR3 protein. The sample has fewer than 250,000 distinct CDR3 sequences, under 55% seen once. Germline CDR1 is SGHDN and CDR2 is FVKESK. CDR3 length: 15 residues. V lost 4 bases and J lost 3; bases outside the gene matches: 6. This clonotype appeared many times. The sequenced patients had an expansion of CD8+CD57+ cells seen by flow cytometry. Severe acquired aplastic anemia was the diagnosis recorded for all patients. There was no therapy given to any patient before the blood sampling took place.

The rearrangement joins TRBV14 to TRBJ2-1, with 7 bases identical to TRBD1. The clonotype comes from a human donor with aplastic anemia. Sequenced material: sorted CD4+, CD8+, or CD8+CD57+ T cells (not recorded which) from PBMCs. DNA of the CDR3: TGTGCCAGCAGCCTACCTCCAGGGGGCTACAATGAGCAGTTCTTC. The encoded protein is CASSLPPGGYNEQFF.